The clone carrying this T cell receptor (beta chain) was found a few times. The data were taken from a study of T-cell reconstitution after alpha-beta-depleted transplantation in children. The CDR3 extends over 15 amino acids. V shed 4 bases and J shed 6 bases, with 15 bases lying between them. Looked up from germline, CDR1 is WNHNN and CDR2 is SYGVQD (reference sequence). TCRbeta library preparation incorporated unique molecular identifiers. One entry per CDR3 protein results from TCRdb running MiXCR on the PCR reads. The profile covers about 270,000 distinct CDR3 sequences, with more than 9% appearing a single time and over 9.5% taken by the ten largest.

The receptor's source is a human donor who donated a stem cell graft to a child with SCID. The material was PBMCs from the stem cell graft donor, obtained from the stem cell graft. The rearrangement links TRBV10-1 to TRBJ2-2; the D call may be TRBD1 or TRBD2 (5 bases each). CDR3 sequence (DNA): TGCGCCAGCAGTGTGCAGCCCTTGGGGGCCGGGGAGCTGTTTTTT. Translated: CASSVQPLGAGELFF.